This T cell receptor beta chain appears in the sequencing data of a study of glioma-infiltrating T cells. Points from the study as a whole: Tissue-blood divergence was below expectation in non-neoplastic patients, above in gliomas. Tissue and blood shared very few CDR3 sequences.

Using RNA template, CDR3s of TCR alpha and beta were amplified with iRepertoire arm-PCR. One-step reverse transcription and amplification started from about 100-400 ng of tissue mRNA or PBMC total RNA. TCRdb re-called the multiplex PCR reads through MiXCR, storing one row per CDR3 protein. The data hold about 140,000 distinct CDR3 sequences, with roughly two fifths observed a single time. This clonotype came up a few times. The antigen remains undetermined. Material for sequencing was glioma tissue, nonneoplastic brain tissue, or PBMCs (not recorded which). This clonotype was sampled from a human donor with low-grade glioma or glioblastoma, undergoing nonglioma brain surgery, or in good health (not recorded which).

DNA of the CDR3: TGTGCCAGCAGTTACGGACAGGCCTTTGGCTACACCTTC. Protein sequence: CASSYGQAFGYTF. The chain has TRBV6-6 and TRBJ1-2; 7 bases map to TRBD1. Germline values: CDR1 MNHNY, CDR2 SVGAGI (reference sequence). The V segment lost 2 bases and the J segment 7 bases; nucleotides outside the gene matches: 4. This CDR3 has 13 residues.